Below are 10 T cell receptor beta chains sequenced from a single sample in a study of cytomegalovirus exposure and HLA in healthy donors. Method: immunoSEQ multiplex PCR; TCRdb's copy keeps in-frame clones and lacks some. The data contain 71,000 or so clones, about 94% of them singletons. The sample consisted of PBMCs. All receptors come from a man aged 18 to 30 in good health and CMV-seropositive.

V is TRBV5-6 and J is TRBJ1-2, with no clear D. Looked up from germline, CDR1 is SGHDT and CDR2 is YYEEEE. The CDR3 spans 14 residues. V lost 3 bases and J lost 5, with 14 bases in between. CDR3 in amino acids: CASSSVRGAYGYTF. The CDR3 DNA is TGTGCCAGCAGCTCGGTCCGGGGAGCATATGGCTACACCTTC.

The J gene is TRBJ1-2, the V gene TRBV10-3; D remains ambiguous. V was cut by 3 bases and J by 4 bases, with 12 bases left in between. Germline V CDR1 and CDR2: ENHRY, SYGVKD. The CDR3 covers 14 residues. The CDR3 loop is CAISDPAVSYGYTF. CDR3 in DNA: TGTGCCATCAGTGATCCCGCCGTCAGCTATGGCTACACCTTC.

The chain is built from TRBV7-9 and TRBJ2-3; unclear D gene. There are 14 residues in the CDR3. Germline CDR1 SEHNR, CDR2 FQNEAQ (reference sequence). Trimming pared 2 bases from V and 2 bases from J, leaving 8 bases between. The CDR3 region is CASSLLGITDTQYF. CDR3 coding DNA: TGTGCCAGCAGCTTACTCGGTATCACAGATACGCAGTATTTT.

In DNA form, the CDR3 reads TGTGCCTGGAGTGCGGGAAGCGGGGGGGTATTTCGGGAGACCCAGTACTTC. It codes for CAWSAGSGGVFRETQYF. This chain joins TRBV30 and TRBJ2-5; 10 bases line up with TRBD2. V was pared by 1 base and J by 5 bases, with 13 bases of the junction left unmatched. The CDR3 sequence is 17 residues long. Germline CDR1 reads GTSNPN; CDR2 reads SVGIG (reference sequence).

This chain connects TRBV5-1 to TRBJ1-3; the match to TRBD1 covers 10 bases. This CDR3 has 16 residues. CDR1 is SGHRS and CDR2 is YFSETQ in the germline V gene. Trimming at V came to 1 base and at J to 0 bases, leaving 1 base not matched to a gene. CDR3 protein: CASSLWTGGSGNTIYF. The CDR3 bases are TGCGCCAGCAGCTTGTGGACAGGGGGCTCTGGAAACACCATATATTTT.

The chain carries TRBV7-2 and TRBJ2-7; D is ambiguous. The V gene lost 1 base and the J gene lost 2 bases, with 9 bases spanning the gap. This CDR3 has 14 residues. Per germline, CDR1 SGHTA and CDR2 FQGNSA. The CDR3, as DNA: TGTGCCAGCAGCTTAGGGGCAGGCCCCTACGAGCAGTACTTC. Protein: CASSLGAGPYEQYF. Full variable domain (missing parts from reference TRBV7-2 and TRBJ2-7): GAGVSQSPSNKVTEKGKDVELRCDPISGHTALYWYRQSLGQGLEFLIYFQGNSAPDKSGLPSDRFSAERTGGSVSTLTIQRTQQEDSAVYLCASSLGAGPYEQYFGPGTRLTVT.

CDR3 nucleotide sequence: TGTGCCAGCAGTCAGGCGACTAGCGGGAGGGGAAATGAGCAGTTCTTC. It is translated as CASSQATSGRGNEQFF. The chain couples TRBV7-9 to TRBJ2-1; TRBD2 matches at 14 bases. V trimming: 6 bases; J trimming: 7 bases; junction bases outside the gene matches: 8. The CDR3 contains 16 residues. Germline V lookup: CDR1 SEHNR, CDR2 FQNEAQ (reference sequence).

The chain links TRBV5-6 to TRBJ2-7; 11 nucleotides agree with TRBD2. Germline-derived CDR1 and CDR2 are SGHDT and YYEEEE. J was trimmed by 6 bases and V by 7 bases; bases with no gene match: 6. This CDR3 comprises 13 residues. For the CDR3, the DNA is TGTGCCAGCGGAACTAGCGGGAGCCGCGAGCAGTACTTC. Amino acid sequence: CASGTSGSREQYF. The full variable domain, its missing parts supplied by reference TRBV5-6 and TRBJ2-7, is DAGVTQSPTHLIKTRGQQVTLRCSPKSGHDTVSWYQQALGQGPQFIFQYYEEEERQRGNFPDRFSGHQFPNYSSELNVNALLLGDSALYLCASGTSGSREQYFGPGTRLTVT.

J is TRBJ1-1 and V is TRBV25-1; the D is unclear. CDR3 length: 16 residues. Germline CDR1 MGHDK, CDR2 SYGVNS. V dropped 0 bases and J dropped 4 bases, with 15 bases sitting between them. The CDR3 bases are TGTGCCAGCAGTGAATATGGGGAGGGCCCGACCACTGAAGCTTTCTTT. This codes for CASSEYGEGPTTEAFF.

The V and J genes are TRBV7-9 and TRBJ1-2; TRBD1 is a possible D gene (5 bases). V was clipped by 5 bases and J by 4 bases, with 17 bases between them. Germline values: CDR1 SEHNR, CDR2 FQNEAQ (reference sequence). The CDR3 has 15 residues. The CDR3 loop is CASSSPRDWVYGYTF. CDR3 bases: TGTGCCAGCAGCAGCCCCAGGGATTGGGTCTATGGCTACACCTTC.